This entry concerns a single T cell receptor beta chain. What it binds is unknown. CDR3 length equals 15 residues. Germline V gene data show CDR1 as LNHNV and CDR2 as YYDKDF (reference sequence). V gave up 8 bases and J gave up 3 bases; unmatched junction bases: 9. With a J-beta primer mix and a sample-barcoded 5' primer, a second PCR ran 7 to 11 cycles. The template-switch adaptor was a 5' adaptor with 12 random nucleotides. It tagged each cDNA molecule. MiXCR, run by TCRdb on the 5' RACE reads, gives a single entry per CDR3 protein. The data contain approximately 830,000 distinct CDR3 sequences, 62% of them singletons. The data belong to a study of blood T cells in healthy people across ages. Study observations and caveats: Per million T cells, TCR beta diversity dropped about linearly as age rose.

The donors, aged roughly 6 to 100, were healthy Caucasians from Russia. Every donor contributed approximately 10 milliliters of peripheral blood by blood draw. Material for sequencing was blood. This TCR was sampled from a man under 40 in good health. The genes are TRBV15 and TRBJ2-3, with TRBD1 identical over 9 bases. CDR3 nucleotide sequence: TGTGCCACCGGCTCCGGACAGGGGAGTACAGATACGCAGTATTTT. As protein: CATGSGQGSTDTQYF.